In its sample, the clone carrying this T cell receptor (beta chain) was seen many times. Its antigen remains unknown. In germline, CDR1 is SGHRS, CDR2 YFSETQ. The CDR3 spans 14 residues. The ends were cut back, 4 bases at V and 8 bases at J, with 15 bases in the middle. The sample is drawn from a study of spatial heterogeneity in lung cancer. In the study overall: A T cell module score from matched bulk RNA-seq correlated strongly with TCR transcript counts in tumor regions. The average appearance count of each unique TCR and UMI combination in raw reads was more than eight. Points from the study as a whole: In tumors, expanded intratumoral alpha and beta TCR counts tracked mutation counts.

TCR cDNA molecules each carried a unique molecular identifier. Using its own MiXCR run on the 5' RACE reads, TCRdb lists one record per CDR3 protein. The table records approximately 94,000 distinct CDR3 sequences, about 4.4% of them present only once. Time point: sample taken at primary tumor resection. V usage is TRBV5-1 and J usage is TRBJ1-4; a weak D match, TRBD1 (5 bases). Specimen: lung tumor tissue, collected at surgery. This TCR derives from a male donor with early-stage non-small cell lung cancer. This CDR3 is CASSMTVIDEKLFF. In nucleotides, the CDR3 is TGCGCCAGCAGCATGACAGTAATTGACGAAAAACTGTTTTTT.